This T cell receptor (beta chain) emerged from a study of blood T cell repertoires in COVID-19. The wider study: Sites across the United States, Italy and Spain contributed samples from acute and convalescent COVID-19. The cDNA or gDNA used as material had been derived from T cells, B-cell-depleted T cells, or PBMCs.

This clone turned up a few times. V lost 3 bases to trimming and J lost 5 bases, with 13 bases between them. CDR3 length: 14 residues. The germline V gene encodes CDR1 MDHEN and CDR2 SYDVKM. Sequenced by immunoSEQ multiplex PCR; TCRdb stores in-frame clones only, minus some. The sample gives about 47,000 clones, roughly four fifths of which show up once; 6.5% to 8.5% is in the top ten. J is TRBJ1-1 and V is TRBV28, with D maybe TRBD1 (5 bases). Input material: peripheral blood. The source of this sequence is a man between 60 and 75 years old with active COVID-19. In DNA, the CDR3 is TGTGCCAGCAGTTTTGTCGGGGGGTGGACTGAAGCTTTCTTT. This sequence encodes CASSFVGGWTEAFF.